Sequencing of this T cell receptor beta chain was carried out in a study of cytomegalovirus exposure and HLA in healthy donors (dated by TCRdb to the late 2010s). The study in broad terms: An earlier analysis of approximately 590 of the donors reported 250 to 350 Gb of sequence data and 100 million to 130 million unique TCR beta sequences from roughly 180 million T cells. About 300 gigabases of sequencing data and tens of millions of unique TCR sequences were included in an early release covering about 600 HLA-typed donors. The genetic ancestry cluster associated with self-reported Caucasian donors included over 80% of the roughly 410 genotyped donors. The study was designed to test whether signatures of past pathogen exposure could be identified by cataloging public T cell receptors. Using immunosequencing, the study profiled T cell repertoires from about 650 subjects and related those repertoires to cytomegalovirus serostatus. Along with the approximately 700-subject first cohort, a separate validation cohort of around 110 different subjects was used. To predict cytomegalovirus infection status, the study combined high-throughput TCR immunosequencing, statistical association of individual TCRs with disease status, and machine learning. A later analysis re-examined previously published TCR beta repertoires from just over 650 donors and added high-resolution HLA genotyping to investigate patterns of TCR occurrence. The later analysis used no new phenotypic data to find candidate immune exposures, relying instead on TCR beta sequences and their occurrence across donors. An earlier analysis of about 600 of the donors used high-throughput TCR beta sequencing to judge whether each TCR beta V gene segment behaved as functional or pseudogenic. Donor age, sex, ethnicity and CMV serostatus were compiled together with the repertoire data. In a later genetic analysis, genome-wide SNP genotypes for 398 of the 666 donors were used, and that subset was treated as a discovery cohort. All discovery cohort repertoires had been generated using a single sequencing platform. HLA typing covered class I and class II loci at four-digit resolution. Typing coverage differed by locus: A, B, C, DRB1 and DQB1 were typed in roughly 620-640 donors, DQA1 in around 500, DPA1 in around 600, and DPB1 in 450 to 480. Because of strong linkage in the cohort, four to six DR-DQ haplotypes were treated as single units for association and clustering. On average, around 200,000 unique TCR beta nucleotide sequences were sequenced per donor among more than 350 genotyped donors of the cohort, with 15% to 20% of those sequences being non-productive. The study at large found these results: Cytomegalovirus status was reported to be diagnosed by the classifier with high specificity and sensitivity in both the original and validation cohorts. In a later analysis, several top co-occurrence clusters were reported to appear linked to parvovirus B19, influenza, CMV and Epstein-Barr virus. A later analysis found that most CMV-associated TCR beta chains appeared HLA-restricted, with HLA associations seemingly driven largely by CMV exposure. According to a later genetic analysis, donors in an Asian-associated ancestry cluster had fewer N-insertions in productive TCRs than the roughly 660-donor mean. A few of the identified cytomegalovirus-associated TCR beta chains were confirmed in vitro to be specific for cytomegalovirus antigens. The authors suggested that the approach could potentially be generalized to other disease states and immunological phenotypes. Linkage disequilibrium might explain the correlated functional status among segregating V segments, but an unknown experimental factor could not be excluded. A group of highly shared sequence variants was considered likely to be a technical artifact of the sequencing pipeline. The study gave a list of 150 to 200 TCR beta chains associated with cytomegalovirus. According to a later analysis, TCR association rates differed among HLA loci, with DRB1 alleles showing the most associated TCRs and HLA-C alleles showing the fewest. A further reported finding was that TCR beta sequences accurately predicted the HLA-A and HLA-B alleles for most subjects in the first cohort. This cohort had only TCR beta chains sequenced, and the lack of alpha or paired-chain data limited which features could be detected. In an earlier analysis of several hundred of the donors, most TCR beta V segments were observed in productive rearrangements about 90% or about 30% of the time, broadly matching IMGT annotations. About 15 rarely observed V segments, including chromosome 9 orphons, were excluded from the earlier analysis of approximately 500 of the donors because counts were too low. When HLA alleles, especially DR and DQ, strongly co-occurred, attributing TCR associations to individual alleles was difficult. At a false discovery rate of 0.05, a later analysis linked around 17,000 TCR beta sequences to specific HLA alleles. For the cohort, immune exposure information was limited to CMV serostatus. Roughly uniform sequencing depth across donors was assumed in presence/absence analyses, although this assumption may not hold. HLA typing was unavailable for some donors at each locus, so association tests used only the typed subset. In a later analysis, HLA-associated TCR beta chains were found to be more clonally expanded and to have lower generation probabilities than equally common non-associated chains. An association between a missense DCLRE1C variant and V-gene and J-gene trimming of TCR beta chains was found in a later genetic analysis and replicated in an independent cohort. Most TCR sequences were observed very rarely across donors, whereas some public TCRs were present in many individuals.

In its sample, this clone was seen a few times. What this receptor recognizes is not known. Base quality data are lacking; no much larger clone is found one base away. The receptor library was made with the immunoSEQ multiplex PCR assay. For the multiplex PCR, a mixture combining 60 forward primers for TCR Vbeta segments and 13 reverse primers for TCR Jbeta segments was used. The CDR3 region of rearranged TCR beta genes was amplified from genomic DNA by a multiplex PCR assay. The amplified TCR beta libraries were sequenced on the Illumina HiSeq System as 87-base-pair reads. Concerning the study's data processing: A later analysis tallied 75 million to 95 million unique TCR beta chains across the approximately 670 repertoires, and approximately 12 million of those chains were shared by two or more donors. Raw reads were error-corrected and collapsed into unique sequences with a nearest-neighbor algorithm that merged closely related sequences to remove PCR and sequencing errors. CDR3 sequences were aligned to IMGT reference sequences to assign V, D and J gene segments. For a sequence to be retained, a match of at least six nucleotides was required to both a V gene segment and a J gene segment. Rearrangements were called productive when the CDR3 lacked stop codons and stayed in frame with V and J; all others were non-productive. Following IMGT convention, CDR3 was defined as the stretch from the second conserved V-encoded cysteine up to the conserved J-encoded phenylalanine. The earlier analysis of 500 to 600 of the donors excluded sequences that lacked an unambiguous match to a single V gene segment. In an earlier analysis of 587 of the donors, V segments were called functional above 56.7% productive rearrangements and were called segregating when the between-donor standard deviation exceeded 5%. To diagnose cytomegalovirus status from the catalog of TCR beta chain sequences, a statistical classification framework was built. V and J gene assignment, in a later analysis, came from comparing TCR nucleotide sequences with IMGT/GENE-DB human TR gene sequences. The TCRdist pipeline was used in a later analysis to assign CDR3 sequences and most-parsimonious VDJ recombination scenarios. A later analysis defined each TCR beta chain by its CDR3 amino acid sequence plus V-gene family, and excluded reads lacking a unique V-gene family. To address suspected cross-contamination and a sequencing artifact, a later analysis removed around 590 highly shared, low-generation-probability nucleotide sequences. For each public chain, a later analysis derived a clonal expansion index from normalized ranks of inferred template counts within each repertoire. In a later analysis, generation probabilities were computed using a VDJ recombination model fitted to out-of-frame rearrangements, and the results were checked against IGoR. In a later analysis, hypergeometric tests were used to score TCR-TCR, TCR-HLA and TCR-CMV co-occurrence, with a repertoire-size bias correction applied to TCR pairs. False discovery rates were estimated in a later analysis by permuting HLA or CMV assignments 20 times. In a later analysis, co-occurring TCRs were grouped using DBSCAN, and TCRdist sequence similarity was added for clustering within HLA-allele-positive subsets. Repertoires with fewer than 30,000 or more than 120,000 public chains were left out of co-occurrence clustering, as were roughly five repertoires with anomalous nucleotide sharing. Here the immuneACCESS table is served through TCRdb, limited to in-frame sequences with V and J called. Missing clones are a known gap in these copies; in checked studies unresolved V genes cover under half, and the rest lacks a known reason. D and trimming come from the DNA, and the V and J calls and clone size come from that table. This sample holds 120,000 to 150,000 clones; approximately 78% were observed only once. The ten largest make up more than 4% of the sample.

The cohort consisted of 650 to 850 healthy bone marrow donors. At the time of sampling, every cohort member was nominally healthy, though immune exposures that went unrecorded were likely present. The donor tested CMV seropositive, placing the donor among the 250 to 350 seropositive members of the cohort. A peripheral blood sample was collected from each donor, and TCR beta sequencing was performed on peripheral blood mononuclear cells. The Qiagen DNeasy Blood Extraction Kit was used to extract genomic DNA from the blood cell samples. This TCR derives from a woman in her 40s in good health and CMV-seropositive. Sequencing was performed on PBMCs.

The CDR3 protein: CASSLGSRGYTEAFF. The DNA sequence is as follows: TGTGCCAGCAGTCTAGGGTCCCGGGGATACACTGAAGCTTTCTTT. This sequence uses TRBV27 and TRBJ1-1; the D gene remains uncertain. Deletion took 5 bases off V and 3 bases off J, with a span of 16 bases between the germline ends. The CDR3 sequence holds 15 residues, the cysteine and phenylalanine included. The kept DNA is CDR3 alone, 45 bases in frame from the first base. CDR1 and CDR2 are read off the germline V gene (reference sequence) as MNHEY and SMNVEV.